This section outlines one T cell receptor beta chain sequence together with its context. The antigen is unknown. This sample is part of a study of neoadjuvant nivolumab and ipilimumab in lung cancer. As for the study in general: Patients got nivolumab 3 mg/kg on days 1, 15 and 29; combination added ipilimumab 1 mg/kg day 1. General observations from the study: Resected-tumor TCR richness correlated positively with pretherapy blood richness. From pretherapy to surgery, tumor richness and clonality rose with dual therapy.

Sequencing was performed with immunoSEQ multiplex PCR; in TCRdb, only in-frame clones are kept and a portion is missing. Of about 12,000 clones listed, around 95% are singletons. The sequencing here drew on peripheral blood, taken after neoadjuvant nivolumab, alone or with ipilimumab, at or shortly before surgery. The receptor was isolated from an adult with non-small cell lung cancer.

The CDR3 is CASSLGIVRRRRVGNTEAFF. The CDR3 DNA sequence: TGTGCCAGCAGTTTAGGAATTGTACGGCGACGCAGGGTCGGGAACACTGAAGCTTTCTTT. The chain carries TRBV28 and TRBJ1-1; D might be TRBD1 (5 bases). Germline V CDR1 and CDR2: MDHEN, SYDVKM. The CDR3 covers 20 residues. V gave up 2 bases and J gave up 1 base, with 26 bases separating them.